Listed here are 18 T cell receptor beta chains from one sample, sequenced in a study of shared clonotypes between healthy human individuals. Generated by immunoSEQ multiplex PCR, the TCRdb table keeps only in-frame clones and is missing some. The sample contains about 2.4 million clones, 80% to 95% of which appear only once. Sequencing was carried out using naive CD4+ T cells from PBMCs. Subset specified: CD45RA+ positively selected. All receptors derive from a young man in good health. Some clones in this sample may be carry-over from other donors' samples.

The V call is TRBV27, the J call TRBJ2-1; the D gene is possibly TRBD1 (6 bases). Germline V gene sequence: CDR1 MNHEY, CDR2 SMNVEV (reference sequence). Trimming pared 6 bases from V and 0 bases from J, leaving 12 bases between. The CDR3 runs 15 residues. CDR3 sequence reads: CASRLQGSSYNEQFF. In nucleotides, the CDR3 is TGTGCCAGCAGACTACAGGGTAGCTCCTACAATGAGCAGTTCTTC.

The gene calls are TRBV7-3 and TRBJ2-1; a possible D gene is TRBD2 (6 bases). Trimming stripped 0 bases from V and 4 bases from J, with 13 bases between. The CDR3 spans 16 residues. CDR1 and CDR2 from the germline V gene are SGHTA and FQGTGA. CDR3 sequence (DNA): TGTGCCAGCAGCTTAACGACTAGTGAAGGTTACAATGAGCAGTTCTTC. Its protein product is CASSLTTSEGYNEQFF.

This chain connects TRBV28 to TRBJ2-1; D may be TRBD1 or TRBD2 (5 bases each). CDR3 length equals 16 residues. V was trimmed by 5 bases and J by 3 bases, leaving 17 bases between them. The V gene's germline CDR1 is MDHEN and CDR2 SYDVKM. The DNA of the CDR3 is TGTGCCAGCAGTCCCGCCGGGACGGCATACTACAATGAGCAGTTCTTC. This gives the protein CASSPAGTAYYNEQFF.

Comment on this clone: The same CDR3 is also encoded by other DNA sequences in this sample. V and J are TRBV11-3 and TRBJ2-2; the D is unclear. This CDR3 spans 12 amino acids. Germline assignment: CDR1 SGHNT and CDR2 YENEEA. V gave up 0 bases and J gave up 7 bases, with 3 bases separating them. Here the CDR3 DNA reads TGTGCCAGCAGCTTAGATGGCGGGGAGCTGTTTTTT. Amino acid sequence: CASSLDGGELFF. Full variable domain (missing parts from reference TRBV11-3 and TRBJ2-2): EAGVVQSPRYKIIEKKQPVAFWCNPISGHNTLYWYLQNLGQGPELLIRYENEEAVDDSQLPKDRFSAERLKGVDSTLKIQPAELGDSAVYLCASSLDGGELFFGEGSRLTVL.

The V and J genes are TRBV7-2 and TRBJ2-7; D is unclear. Looked up from germline, CDR1 is SGHTA and CDR2 is FQGNSA. The CDR3 spans 14 residues. V shed 4 bases and J shed 1 base, with 11 bases lying between them. CDR3 sequence (DNA): TGTGCCAGCAGCTGGCAGACGCATTCCTACGAGCAGTACTTC. It specifies CASSWQTHSYEQYF.

The chain is built from TRBV7-3 and TRBJ2-1, with 8 bases fitting TRBD2. Germline CDR1 reads SGHTA; CDR2 reads FQGTGA. Germline trimming cut 1 base from V and 2 bases from J; bases unmatched to any gene: 4. This CDR3 has 16 residues. The CDR3 DNA reads as TGTGCCAGCAGCTTAAGTGGCGGGAGGACCTACAATGAGCAGTTCTTC. Encoded protein: CASSLSGGRTYNEQFF.

The gene calls are TRBV21-1 and TRBJ2-7. TRBV21-1 is a pseudogene locus. The CDR3 sequence is 14 residues long. The DNA for the CDR3 is TGTGCCAGCAGCAAGGGGGGCCAGAACTACGAGCAGTACTTC. This encodes CASSKGGQNYEQYF.

This clone was picked up one time. The J gene is TRBJ2-7, the V gene TRBV7-8; D not certain. Trimming removed 0 bases at V and 4 bases at J, with 16 bases between. Germline assignment: CDR1 SGHVS and CDR2 FQNEAQ. The CDR3 length is 16 residues. CDR3 DNA sequence: TGTGCCAGCAGCTTAGCGCGCCCGCCTTACAGTTACGAGCAGTACTTC. Protein sequence: CASSLARPPYSYEQYF.

The chain is built from TRBV10-3 and TRBJ2-2; no reliable D call. V was pared by 10 bases and J by 1 base, with 16 bases between. CDR1 and CDR2 from the germline V gene are ENHRY and SYGVKD. This CDR3 spans 15 amino acids. The CDR3 DNA reads as TGTGCCACCCGTTCTGCTCCCCTGAACACCGGGGAGCTGTTTTTT. This gives the protein CATRSAPLNTGELFF.

The CDR3 DNA reads as TGTGCCATCAGTCCACAGGGATCGGGCACTGAAGCTTTCTTT. Encoded protein: CAISPQGSGTEAFF. The chain couples TRBV10-3 to TRBJ1-1; D possibly corresponds to TRBD1 (6 bases). Germline-derived CDR1 and CDR2 are ENHRY and SYGVKD. This CDR3 is 14 amino acids long. V shed 5 bases and J shed 4 bases, with 14 bases lying between them.

CDR3 protein: CASSPRGGRTTDTQYF. The CDR3 coding sequence is TGTGCCAGCAGCCCCCGGGGGGGAAGAACCACAGATACGCAGTATTTT. The V and J genes are TRBV5-4 and TRBJ2-3; 8 bases are a match to TRBD2. From germline, CDR1 is SGHNT and CDR2 YYREEE (reference sequence). The CDR3 is 16 amino acids. Trimming took 4 bases from V and 2 from J; bases not matched to a gene: 9.

V usage is TRBV6-4 and J usage is TRBJ2-7, with 9 bases fitting TRBD1. This CDR3 comprises 17 residues. From germline, CDR1 is MRHNA and CDR2 SNTAGT. V lost 8 bases, J lost 0 bases, and 14 bases stayed unmatched. Here the CDR3 DNA reads TGTGCCAGCCTAGGGGACAGGGCTTATATTAGCTCCTACGAGCAGTACTTC. It is translated as CASLGDRAYISSYEQYF.

V is TRBV10-3 and J is TRBJ2-1; 10 bases fit TRBD2. The CDR3 loop spans 15 amino acids. In germline, CDR1 is ENHRY, CDR2 SYGVKD. V lost 7 bases and J lost 6; bases outside the gene matches: 9. CDR3 bases: TGTGCCATCAAACGCGGGACTAGCGAATCCAATGAGCAGTTCTTC. This sequence encodes CAIKRGTSESNEQFF.

The CDR3 DNA follows: TGTGCCAGCAGTTACTTAGCGGGAGGGCCAAGAGAGCAGTTCTTC. It yields the protein CASSYLAGGPREQFF. V gene TRBV6-6 combines with J gene TRBJ2-1; 11 positions agree with TRBD2. V shed 1 base and J 10 bases; nucleotides not matched to a gene: 6. There are 15 residues in the CDR3. CDR1 and CDR2 (germline): MNHNY, SVGAGI (reference sequence).

This chain links TRBV6-1 with TRBJ2-1, with D unclear. Germline-derived CDR1 and CDR2 are MNHNS and SASEGT. This CDR3 spans 12 amino acids. Between the trimmed V and J ends, which lost 6 bases and 0 bases, there was a span of 3 bases. For the CDR3, the DNA is TGTGCCAGCAGGAGCTCCTACAATGAGCAGTTCTTC. Its protein product is CASRSSYNEQFF.

The chain joins TRBV28 to TRBJ2-5; the D gene is possibly TRBD2 (5 bases). The germline CDR1 and CDR2 sequences are MDHEN and SYDVKM. Between the trimmed V and J ends, which lost 5 bases and 1 base, there was a span of 11 bases. The CDR3 is made up of 14 amino acids. For the CDR3, the DNA is TGTGCCAGCAGTGTTGTTCGGGGCCAAGAGACCCAGTACTTC. Protein: CASSVVRGQETQYF.

The chain combines TRBV9 with TRBJ2-3, with 7 bases aligning to TRBD1. V shed 3 bases, J shed 2 bases, and the junction held 18 bases outside the gene matches. In germline, CDR1 is SGDLS, CDR2 YYNGEE. CDR3 length: 19 amino acids. CDR3 in DNA: TGTGCCAGCAGCGCTCGACCTCGACCAGAAACAGGGGTCACAGATACGCAGTATTTT. This translates into CASSARPRPETGVTDTQYF.

The chain couples TRBV28 to TRBJ1-5; D remains ambiguous. The germline gives CDR1 MDHEN, CDR2 SYDVKM. The CDR3 totals 13 residues. V gave up 10 bases and J gave up 1 base, with 11 bases separating them. The CDR3 region is CATHRLSNQPQHF. The DNA of the CDR3 is TGTGCCACCCACAGACTAAGCAATCAGCCCCAGCATTTT.